This T cell receptor (beta chain) was recorded in a study of spatial heterogeneity in lung cancer. Study summary: Detection of beta-chain sequences consistently exceeded that of alpha-chain sequences. An average of more than ten raw reads was observed per unique TCR and UMI combination. Points from the study as a whole: Compared with follow-up, resection was when ubiquitous expanded tumor TCRs appeared in blood more.

Note on this clonotype: Its specificity is not known.

In the library, each TCR cDNA molecule bore its own unique molecular identifier. A single record per CDR3 protein comes from TCRdb applying MiXCR to the 5' RACE reads. The sample includes 90,000 to 95,000 distinct CDR3 sequences, 12% seen only once; the top ten take roughly 41%. Time point indicated: sample taken at primary tumor resection. Sequencing was performed on whole RNA extracted from tumor and nontumor lung tissue, or from frozen PBMC, and the material was left unsorted. Per the germline V gene, CDR1 is MDHEN and CDR2 is SYDVKM. The CDR3 contains 17 residues. V lost 3 bases to trimming and J lost 0 bases; unmatched junction nucleotides: 8.

Sample: PBMCs, taken at surgery. J is TRBJ1-3 and V is TRBV28; 7 nucleotides align to TRBD1. The receptor was isolated from a male donor with early-stage non-small cell lung cancer. The CDR3 nucleotides are TGTGCCAGCAGTTTTTCGGGACAGCAATTCTCTGGAAACACCATATATTTT. Translation gives CASSFSGQQFSGNTIYF.